Given below is one T cell receptor (beta chain) in context. Its antigen target is currently unknown. No base qualities exist here, and no much larger clone lies one base off it. Donors were healthy HIV-negative adults with no recently reported acute infections or vaccinations. Every donor was a Caucasian adult residing in Nashville, Tennessee, USA. CD4+ T cells were enriched through magnetic negative selection, after which naive cells were positively selected on CD45RA and the remaining negative fraction served as the memory subset. Blood was obtained by leukapheresis, after which PBMCs were separated by Ficoll-Histopaque density gradient centrifugation and cryopreserved in liquid nitrogen vapor phase. Purity and quantity of every magnetically sorted T cell population were checked by analytical flow cytometry. Genomic DNA was isolated from every sorted fraction and measured by UV absorbance on a Nanodrop 2000c.

Using the deep immunoSEQ assay, multiplex PCR amplified TCR CDR3 regions from genomic DNA. Genomic DNA extracted from each cell subset was distributed evenly over all wells of several immunoSEQ 96-well plates, and each plate served as one replicate. For sorted subsets, roughly 190 ng of genomic DNA, equivalent to 30,000 or so T cell genomes, went into each replicate PCR. The purified libraries were quantified using a Qubit 3.0 fluorometer, sized with a Bioanalyzer 2100, and then quantified again using the KAPA Library Quantification kit. Every immunoSEQ 96-well plate was sequenced on a separate single-read 150-cycle Illumina NextSeq 550 flow cell. In the paper's pipeline: The immunoSEQ output contained only junctional sequences without quality scores, so filtering could not match that applied to full-length reads. To assign V/J genes and CDR3, sequences were annotated against IMGT germline references using PyIR, a Python wrapper for IgBLAST v1.9. Any read was removed if the V/J assignment was weak (E-value above 1e-6), the CDR3 was missing, or the read contained stop codons, out-of-frame junctions, or ambiguous translated residues. V3J clonotypes were defined by identical inferred V gene, J gene, and CDR3 amino acid sequence. Percentage overlap between repertoires was calculated by dividing the number of shared unique clonotypes by the size of the smaller repertoire. RTK rarefaction, the Chao1 estimator, and Recon v2.1 estimates of unobserved clonotypes were used to assess repertoire richness. Generation probabilities for all TCRbeta clonotypes obtained by the gDNA method from several donors were computed using OLGA. Not all clones reach the TCRdb copy of this immuneACCESS table, which keeps in-frame sequences only. Checked studies attribute under half of the gap to unresolved V genes and leave the rest unexplained. That table is the source of V, J and clone size, and D and trimming were worked out from the DNA. Counted in this sample were roughly 1,000,000 clones; approximately 80% of them appeared once. Approximately 0.56% of the sample belongs to the ten largest clones.

For CDR1 and CDR2, the germline V gene lists SGHRS and YFSETQ. Trimming removed 4 bases from V and 3 bases from J, leaving 10 bases between the germline ends. Measured from the cysteine to the phenylalanine, the CDR3 is 14 residues long. Only the CDR3 DNA is retained, 42 bases long and in frame from the first base. The data were taken from a study of shared clonotypes between healthy human individuals (dated by TCRdb to the early 2020s). Some background on the complete study: A couple of women and three men aged 18 to 49 years were included in the cohort. For each donor, three plates each were used for CD4 naive and CD4 memory, two plates were used for CD8 naive, and one plate was used for CD8 memory. Different laboratories and diverse techniques were used to prepare libraries and sequence TCR repertoires, to increase sequencing depth and limit assay-specific biases. To estimate repertoire size and how much clonotype sharing occurs between individuals, the study deeply sequenced the blood TCR repertoires of about 5 healthy adults. Leukapheresis yielded between about 0.9 and 9.5 billion PBMCs per donor. The study at large found these results: Sharing across several donors was observed for approximately 4.6% of naive CD4, about 4% of naive CD8, about 2.3% of memory CD4, and 0.4% of memory CD8 clonotypes. Even with the large sequencing depth, rarefaction of the sorted-subset datasets indicated that sequencing was incomplete. Pairwise subsampling indicated that sequencing depth was expected to affect the degree of clonotype sharing among donors. Naive subsets generally had larger estimated clonotype richness than memory subsets. The small number of donors limited the genetic and exposure-history diversity represented. Clonotypes shared by all four sorted-subset donors showed higher generation probabilities than non-shared clonotypes. Sampling was limited to blood, and TCR repertoires in tissue likely differ from TCR repertoires in blood.

The TCR sequence derives from a man in his late teens or twenties in good health. Some clones in this sample may be carry-over from other donors' samples. Source material: memory CD4+ T cells from PBMCs. The cell subset or site label on this specimen signifies: CD45RA-negative fraction. In this chain, TRBV5-1 is recombined with TRBJ1-4; the D segment could be TRBD1, given 6 matching bases. The sequence in DNA is TGCGCCAGCAGCGCAGGGGCGGCTAATGAAAAACTGTTTTTT. Its protein product is CASSAGAANEKLFF.